A single T cell receptor (beta chain) is shown here with its context. Its antigen remains unknown. The authors extracted RNA and reverse transcribed it into cDNA as the sequencing template. Using immunoSEQ multiplex PCR, the repertoire was profiled, and TCRdb retains in-frame clones only, with some absent. Here the sample spans approximately 54,000 clones, over 95% being singletons. The CDR3 covers 14 residues. The V gene's germline CDR1 is SEHNR and CDR2 FQNEAQ (reference sequence). V trimming: 8 bases; J trimming: 7 bases; junction bases outside the gene matches: 8. The data are from a study of CD8+ T cells in alopecia areata. At the level of the study: Patients in the study were on tofacitinib for 6 to 18 months, then off it for 6 months.

The study, taken as a whole, reports: Clonality in lesional scalp, especially alopecia totalis/universalis, exceeded that of normal scalp.

This rearrangement joins TRBV7-9 to TRBJ2-1; 10 nucleotides line up with TRBD2. Sequencing was performed on CD8+ T cells sorted from blood, taken at week 0. The clonotype was recovered from a human donor with alopecia areata. As DNA, the CDR3 is TGTGCCAGCCGGGGAGCGGGGGGGCTGAATGAGCAGTTCTTC. Translation: CASRGAGGLNEQFF.